Only a few counts were recorded for the clone carrying this TCR beta chain. The CDR3 loop spans 10 amino acids. V lost 5 bases and J lost 12, with 8 bases in between. MiXCR, run by TCRdb on the PCR reads, gives a single entry per CDR3 protein. The sample records over 550,000 distinct CDR3 sequences, roughly 27% being singletons. This record belongs to a study of molecular identifiers for immune sequencing clone quantification. Source material for naive CD8 libraries was roughly 18,000 to 1,100,000 sorted cells, with 10%, 30% or 50% RNA. Specimen: naive CD8+ T cells from blood, with Jurkat cell RNA spiked in. Subset described: FACS-sorted CD8+CD4-CCR7+CD45RA+ naive T cells. The source of this sequence is a human donor in good health. Some libraries in this study had Jurkat cell RNA spiked in. The genes are TRBV12-3 or TRBV12-4 and TRBJ2-1; D call uncertain. In DNA form, the CDR3 reads TGTGCCAGCAGTCACCGAATGCAGTTCTTC. Translated, it gives CASSHRMQFF.